These 15 T cell receptor beta chains were sequenced from one sample in a study of blood T cell repertoires in COVID-19. The table came from immunoSEQ multiplex PCR; TCRdb's copy has only in-frame clones and leaves some out. The sample includes about 400,000 clones, about 90% of them seen just once. What was sequenced was PBMCs or T cells enriched from blood (not recorded which). These receptors all stem from a woman in her 30s who had recovered from COVID-19.

This rearrangement joins TRBV19 to TRBJ2-7; perhaps TRBD1 as D (5 bases). There are 16 residues in the CDR3. The ends were cut back, 1 base at V and 0 bases at J, with 13 bases in the middle. Germline assignment: CDR1 LNHDA and CDR2 SQIVND (reference sequence). Written as DNA, the CDR3 is TGTGCCAGTAGTATAGCGGCCCAGGGCCCCTCCTACGAGCAGTACTTC. It translates to CASSIAAQGPSYEQYF.

The rearrangement links TRBV6-5 to TRBJ1-4; D is perhaps TRBD1 (5 bases). Trimming pared 6 bases from V and 5 bases from J, leaving 13 bases between. This CDR3 spans 14 amino acids. CDR1 is MNHEY, CDR2 SVGAGI, per germline. CDR3 loop: CASRSGRVNEKLFF. The CDR3 DNA sequence: TGTGCCAGCAGGTCGGGCAGGGTGAATGAAAAACTGTTTTTT.

In its sample, this clone was seen once. The chain joins TRBV11-3 to TRBJ2-1; D uncertain. The CDR3 loop spans 15 amino acids. Trimming took 3 bases from V and 0 from J, leaving 9 bases between them. Germline V gene lookup returns CDR1 SGHNT and CDR2 YENEEA. This CDR3 reads CASSLSGSSYNEQFF. Written as DNA, the CDR3 is TGTGCCAGCAGCTTGTCAGGAAGCTCCTACAATGAGCAGTTCTTC.

V and J are TRBV2 and TRBJ1-5; TRBD1 aligns across 7 bases. CDR1 is SNHLY and CDR2 is FYNNEI in the germline V gene. The CDR3 extends over 16 amino acids. The ends lost 1 base at V and 2 bases at J; junction bases unmatched: 5. CDR3 in DNA: TGTGCCAGCAGTGAAGACAAGGGGGCAGGCAATCAGCCCCAGCATTTT. The encoded protein is CASSEDKGAGNQPQHF.

This clone has only one observation. In DNA form, the CDR3 reads TGCAGTGCTAGTAGCAGGGACTCTGGAAACACCATATATTTT. Translation: CSASSRDSGNTIYF. J is TRBJ1-3 and V is TRBV20-1; possible D gene TRBD1, 5 bases. Germline values: CDR1 DFQATT, CDR2 SNEGSKA (reference sequence). The germline V and J ends were trimmed by 3 bases and 0 bases, with 9 bases remaining between them. CDR3 size: 14 residues.

This clone was found once. The V and J genes are TRBV24-1 and TRBJ2-1; 7 bases are shared with TRBD2. The V and J ends lost 0 bases and 2 bases, in that order; junction bases with no gene match: 9. The CDR3 runs 18 residues. Looked up from germline, CDR1 is KGHDR and CDR2 is SFDVKD. The CDR3: CATSDLAPVGGAYNEQFF. CDR3 bases: TGTGCCACCAGTGATTTGGCTCCCGTGGGAGGGGCCTACAATGAGCAGTTCTTC.

The V gene is TRBV15, the J gene TRBJ1-3; TRBD1 might be the D (6 bases). CDR3 size: 17 residues. The germline gives CDR1 LNHNV, CDR2 YYDKDF (reference sequence). Trimming pared 0 bases from V and 0 bases from J, leaving 12 bases between. DNA of the CDR3: TGTGCCACCAGCAGAGATGGGGGCACCCCCTCTGGAAACACCATATATTTT. Protein product: CATSRDGGTPSGNTIYF.

This chain connects TRBV13 to TRBJ2-7, with unresolved D. The germline V and J ends were trimmed by 0 bases and 7 bases, with 4 bases remaining between them. The length of the CDR3 is 11 residues. From germline, CDR1 is PRHDT and CDR2 FYEKMQ (reference sequence). The CDR3 bases are TGTGCCAGCAGCTTAGGTTCGGAGCAGTACTTC. It yields the protein CASSLGSEQYF.

The rearrangement joins TRBV29-1 to TRBJ2-7; maybe TRBD2 (5 bases). Germline CDR1 SQVTM, CDR2 ANQGSEA. This CDR3 is built from 13 residues. Trimming took off 6 bases at V and 1 base at J, with 13 bases between the two ends. As DNA, the CDR3 is TGCAGCGTCCAGCGGACTGGTTCCTACGAGCAGTACTTC. Amino acids: CSVQRTGSYEQYF.

To note about this clone: Other DNA variants within this sample encode the same CDR3. This rearrangement joins TRBV27 to TRBJ1-6; 9 bases agree with TRBD1. From germline, CDR1 is MNHEY and CDR2 SMNVEV (reference sequence). The junction had 3 bases not matched to a gene; V was cut back by 5 bases and J by 7 bases. CDR3 size: 14 residues. The CDR3 protein is CASSPGTGNSPLHF. DNA of the CDR3: TGTGCCAGCAGTCCGGGGACAGGGAATTCACCCCTCCACTTT.

This clone appeared a few times. The chain links TRBV5-1 to TRBJ1-4; D gene ambiguous. CDR1 is SGHRS and CDR2 is YFSETQ in the germline V gene. CDR3 length: 14 residues. V was shortened by 2 bases and J by 7 bases, with 12 bases between the two germline ends. Here the CDR3 reads CASSFPGESEKLFF. CDR3 DNA sequence: TGCGCCAGCAGCTTCCCCGGGGAAAGTGAAAAACTGTTTTTT.

The V call is TRBV19, the J call TRBJ2-5; 8 nucleotides match TRBD2. Trimming cost V 6 bases and J 2 bases; bases outside gene matches: 8. This CDR3 comprises 15 residues. Germline CDR1 LNHDA, CDR2 SQIVND (reference sequence). The CDR3 DNA reads TGTGCCAGTAGCCCAGGACTAGCTTGGCAAGAGACCCAGTACTTC. It is translated as CASSPGLAWQETQYF.

V is TRBV7-9 and J is TRBJ1-4, with D possibly matching TRBD1 (5 bases). The V and J ends lost 5 bases and 5 bases respectively, with 15 bases between them. This CDR3 is built from 15 residues. CDR1 SEHNR and CDR2 FQNEAQ come from the germline V gene (reference sequence). CDR3 bases: TGTGCCAGCAGCGGGGAGTGGGGGGAAAATGAAAAACTGTTTTTT. Residues: CASSGEWGENEKLFF.

V usage is TRBV4-1 and J usage is TRBJ1-2; TRBD1 aligns across 9 bases. Germline V gene lookup returns CDR1 MGHRA and CDR2 YSYEKL. The CDR3 totals 13 residues. The junction had 5 bases not matched to a gene; V was cut back by 4 bases and J by 8 bases. The CDR3 bases are TGCGCCAGCAGCCTCGGGACAGGGACGGGCTACACCTTC. It specifies CASSLGTGTGYTF.

V is TRBV5-1 and J is TRBJ2-2; 7 positions match TRBD2. V trimming: 4 bases; J trimming: 0 bases; junction bases outside the gene matches: 3. The length of the CDR3 is 15 residues. Germline CDR1 and CDR2: SGHRS and YFSETQ. The CDR3 DNA sequence: TGCGCCAGCAGCCCCGGGACTACGAACACCGGGGAGCTGTTTTTT. It codes for CASSPGTTNTGELFF.